These 18 T cell receptor beta chains were sequenced from one sample in a study of OX40 agonist ivuxolimab in advanced cancers. Using immunoSEQ multiplex PCR, the repertoire was profiled, and TCRdb retains in-frame clones only, with some absent. The top ten clones hold approximately 28% of a sample with about 28,000 clones, around 88% of them seen once. The sequenced sample was CD4+ or CD8+ T cells sorted from blood, obtained in a trial of the OX40 agonist ivuxolimab. Source of these receptors: an adult with an advanced solid tumor such as melanoma, head and neck, liver or kidney cancer.

The CDR3, as DNA: TGTGCCAGCAGTTTAATGGGGGACAGGGCTTTGACTGGGGCCAACGTCCTGACTTTC. Residues: CASSLMGDRALTGANVLTF. This chain links TRBV27 with TRBJ2-6, with TRBD1 identical over 9 bases. The trim removed 2 bases at V and 2 bases at J, leaving 10 bases unmatched. CDR3 size: 19 residues. Germline V CDR1 and CDR2: MNHEY, SMNVEV (reference sequence).

V is TRBV4-1 and J is TRBJ2-7; D is uncertain. Trimming stripped 0 bases from V and 5 bases from J, with 5 bases between. The CDR3 length is 12 residues. Germline V gene sequence: CDR1 MGHRA, CDR2 YSYEKL. The CDR3 loop reads CASSQDMDEQYF. The CDR3 nucleotides read TGCGCCAGCAGCCAAGATATGGACGAGCAGTACTTC.

This clone appeared once. The V and J genes are TRBV6-1 and TRBJ1-2; D uncertain. This CDR3 has 14 amino acids. Trimming removed 0 bases from V and 0 bases from J, with 5 bases in between. Germline V gene lookup returns CDR1 MNHNS and CDR2 SASEGT. CDR3 in DNA: TGTGCCAGCAGTGAAGCCCCATCTAACTATGGCTACACCTTC. Encoded protein: CASSEAPSNYGYTF.

V gene TRBV6-6 combines with J gene TRBJ2-7, with 9 positions matching TRBD1. Germline lookup yields CDR1 MNHNY and CDR2 SVGAGI (reference sequence). This CDR3 is built from 15 residues. Trimming cost V 4 bases and J 5 bases; bases outside gene matches: 9. CDR3 protein: CASSSPGTGSDEQYF. The CDR3 DNA sequence: TGTGCCAGCAGTTCCCCCGGGACAGGGAGCGACGAGCAGTACTTC.

The genes are TRBV7-8 and TRBJ2-1, with 11 nucleotides matching TRBD2. From germline, CDR1 is SGHVS and CDR2 FQNEAQ. The V gene end was trimmed by 0 bases and the J gene end by 6 bases; junction bases not matched to a gene: 1. The CDR3 totals 15 residues. The CDR3 here is CASSLASGGVNEQFF. The CDR3 DNA reads TGTGCCAGCAGCTTAGCTAGCGGGGGGGTCAATGAGCAGTTCTTC.

This rearrangement joins TRBV19 to TRBJ2-3, with 7 positions matching TRBD1. The CDR3 consists of 24 residues. The V and J ends lost 2 bases and 3 bases, in that order; junction bases with no gene match: 32. Germline V lookup: CDR1 LNHDA, CDR2 SQIVND (reference sequence). CDR3 loop: CASSISQGGSANRGPFALTDTQYF. The CDR3 DNA sequence: TGTGCCAGTAGTATATCTCAGGGCGGGTCGGCGAACAGGGGCCCCTTCGCTCTAACAGATACGCAGTATTTT.

The chain joins TRBV6-5 to TRBJ2-7; D tentatively reads TRBD1 or TRBD2 (5 bases each). V gave up 6 bases and J gave up 3 bases, with 18 bases separating them. Germline CDR1 is MNHEY and CDR2 is SVGAGI. The length of the CDR3 is 15 residues. CDR3 DNA: TGTGCCAGCAGACCGGGACCCAGAGTATTCTACGAGCAGTACTTC. Its protein product is CASRPGPRVFYEQYF.

This rearrangement joins TRBV19 to TRBJ2-1; 7 nucleotides match TRBD2. This CDR3 region has 14 residues. V was pared by 7 bases and J by 10 bases, with 13 bases of the junction left unmatched. CDR1 is LNHDA, CDR2 SQIVND, per germline (reference sequence). The CDR3, as DNA: TGTGCCAGTATTTCGAGGGAGGGTCTAGGGGAGCAGTTCTTC. Amino acid sequence: CASISREGLGEQFF.

This clone turned up a few times. This same CDR3 is encoded by further DNA sequences in the sample. The chain joins TRBV27 to TRBJ1-1; unclear D gene. The CDR3 extends over 12 amino acids. CDR1 is MNHEY, CDR2 SMNVEV, per germline (reference sequence). V dropped 3 bases and J dropped 3 bases, with 5 bases sitting between them. Here the CDR3 DNA reads TGTGCCAGCAGTTTGGGTGACACTGAAGCTTTCTTT. Its translation is CASSLGDTEAFF.

This clone was observed at least ten times. The chain is built from TRBV28 and TRBJ1-4; the D gene is possibly TRBD1 (6 bases). Germline CDR1 MDHEN, CDR2 SYDVKM. The length of the CDR3 is 15 residues. V shed 3 bases and J shed 7 bases, with 15 bases lying between them. The DNA for the CDR3 is TGTGCCAGCAGTTTTGGAGGGGGTAGCCTTGAAAAACTGTTTTTT. This codes for CASSFGGGSLEKLFF.

The gene calls are TRBV9 and TRBJ1-3; maybe TRBD1 (6 bases). The germline V gene encodes CDR1 SGDLS and CDR2 YYNGEE. Trimming pared 3 bases from V and 0 bases from J, leaving 13 bases between. This CDR3 spans 16 amino acids. For the CDR3, the DNA is TGTGCCAGCAGCGCCTCCGGAGGGGGCTCTGGAAACACCATATATTTT. Protein sequence: CASSASGGGSGNTIYF. The variable domain in full, completed from reference TRBV9 and TRBJ1-3, reads DSGVTQTPKHLITATGQRVTLRCSPRSGDLSVYWYQQSLDQGLQFLIQYYNGEERAKGNILERFSAQQFPDLHSELNLSSLELGDSALYFCASSASGGGSGNTIYFGEGSWLTVV.

The genes are TRBV13 and TRBJ2-7, with 7 bases identical to TRBD1. This CDR3 spans 14 amino acids. Germline lookup yields CDR1 PRHDT and CDR2 FYEKMQ (reference sequence). Trimming took 4 bases from V and 6 from J; bases not matched to a gene: 9. The CDR3 protein is CASSSATGLREQYF. DNA of the CDR3: TGTGCCAGCAGCTCGGCGACAGGGCTACGCGAGCAGTACTTC. Drawing the rest from reference TRBV13 and TRBJ2-7, the complete variable domain is AAGVIQSPRHLIKEKRETATLKCYPIPRHDTVYWYQQGPGQDPQFLISFYEKMQSDKGSIPDRFSAQQFSDYHSELNMSSLELGDSALYFCASSSATGLREQYFGPGTRLTVT.

This rearrangement joins TRBV4-1 to TRBJ2-7, with 8 positions matching TRBD2. The germline V gene has CDR1 MGHRA and CDR2 YSYEKL. V was clipped by 3 bases and J by 3 bases; unmatched bases: 7. The CDR3 is 15 amino acids. DNA of the CDR3: TGCGCCAGCAGCCAGGGTGCCGGGACTAGCTACGAGCAGTACTTC. Its protein product is CASSQGAGTSYEQYF.

This chain links TRBV5-8 with TRBJ1-5; D not resolved. CDR3 length: 12 residues. V was pared by 2 bases and J by 9 bases, with 9 bases between. Germline CDR1 is SGHTS and CDR2 is YDEGEE. CDR3 sequence reads: CASSLGLRPQHF. For the CDR3, the DNA is TGTGCCAGCAGCTTAGGGTTGCGGCCCCAGCATTTT.

The chain employs TRBV11-2 and TRBJ1-1; no reliable D call. Germline CDR1 reads SGHAT; CDR2 reads FQNNGV. The CDR3 length is 13 residues. V lost 1 base to trimming and J lost 7 bases, with 10 bases between them. The CDR3 protein is CASSLGHSYEAFF. As DNA, the CDR3 is TGTGCCAGCAGCTTAGGACACAGCTATGAAGCTTTCTTT.

V gene TRBV27 combines with J gene TRBJ1-5; TRBD1 is a possible D gene (6 bases). Trimming stripped 2 bases from V and 0 bases from J, with 8 bases between. Germline CDR1 reads MNHEY; CDR2 reads SMNVEV (reference sequence). This CDR3 region has 15 residues. CDR3 amino acids: CASSLGGASNQPQHF. CDR3 nucleotide sequence: TGTGCCAGCAGTTTAGGGGGGGCTAGCAATCAGCCCCAGCATTTT.

CDR3 sequence reads: CASSIMRNTEAFF. CDR3 nucleotides: TGTGCCAGTAGTATCATGCGGAACACTGAAGCTTTCTTT. The chain combines TRBV19 with TRBJ1-1; D remains ambiguous. Germline V gives CDR1 LNHDA, CDR2 SQIVND (reference sequence). The CDR3 has 13 residues. V was trimmed by 3 bases and J by 1 base, leaving 6 bases between them.

J is TRBJ2-3 and V is TRBV7-9; D is perhaps TRBD2 (5 bases). This CDR3 comprises 16 residues. Per germline, CDR1 SEHNR and CDR2 FQNEAQ (reference sequence). With 7 bases removed from V and 0 bases from J, the gap between germline ends came to 17 bases. For the CDR3, the DNA is TGTGCCAGCAACCCCTCCCACGGGGTTAGCACAGATACGCAGTATTTT. It specifies CASNPSHGVSTDTQYF. The variable domain in full, completed from reference TRBV7-9 and TRBJ2-3, reads DTGVSQNPRHKITKRGQNVTFRCDPISEHNRLYWYRQTLGQGPEFLTYFQNEAQLEKSRLLSDRFSAERPKGSFSTLEIQRTEQGDSAMYLCASNPSHGVSTDTQYFGPGTRLTVL.